This TCR beta chain comes out of a study of blood T cell repertoires in COVID-19. Profiled with immunoSEQ multiplex PCR; TCRdb holds only in-frame clones, not every one. This repertoire shows roughly 40,000 clones, 83% found once; its top ten account for under 55%. From germline, CDR1 is WNHNN and CDR2 SYGVQD (reference sequence). This CDR3 is 13 amino acids long. Trimming stripped 2 bases from V and 3 bases from J, with 7 bases between. The specimen sequenced was peripheral blood. This receptor was identified in an elderly woman with active or convalescent COVID-19. This chain links TRBV10-1 with TRBJ1-1; D is uncertain. The CDR3 sequence: CASSETRYTEAFF. In DNA, the CDR3 is TGCGCCAGCAGTGAGACCAGATACACTGAAGCTTTCTTT.